This TCR beta chain was profiled in a study of blood T cell repertoires in COVID-19. V lost 0 bases and J lost 5, with 23 bases in between. Germline V gives CDR1 SGHTA, CDR2 FQGNSA. The CDR3 length is 19 residues. Only in-frame clones appear in the TCRdb table, and some are missing; sequencing was by immunoSEQ multiplex PCR. This sample carries fewer than 300,000 clones, approximately 87% of them seen once, and the ten largest clones take about 1.4%. V and J are TRBV7-2 and TRBJ2-1; D is perhaps TRBD2 (7 bases). The TCR comes from a woman aged 40 to 49 who had recovered from COVID-19. The sequenced sample was peripheral blood. The CDR3 sequence is CASSLAGGPGPYKDNEQFF. CDR3 bases: TGTGCCAGCAGCTTAGCGGGGGGGCCGGGACCGTACAAGGACAATGAGCAGTTCTTC.